These 21 T cell receptor beta chains were all obtained from the same sample, sequenced in a study of control samples from healthy donors and cancer patients. Sequencing was performed with immunoSEQ multiplex PCR; in TCRdb, only in-frame clones are kept and a portion is missing. The data contain 70,000 to 100,000 clones, 75% to 95% of them seen just once; the ten biggest clones take up 15% to 20%. Input material: blood. These receptors came from a man aged 50 to 60 in good health.

The chain is built from TRBV7-9 and TRBJ1-2; D remains unclear. Germline-derived CDR1 and CDR2 are SEHNR and FQNEAQ (reference sequence). Deletions cut 5 bases from V and 4 bases from J, with 17 bases between. The CDR3 contains 15 residues. In DNA, the CDR3 is TGTGCCAGCAGCACCAGTCGGGGATTTGGCTATGGCTACACCTTC. Protein sequence: CASSTSRGFGYGYTF. The variable domain in full, completed from reference TRBV7-9 and TRBJ1-2, reads DTGVSQNPRHKITKRGQNVTFRCDPISEHNRLYWYRQTLGQGPEFLTYFQNEAQLEKSRLLSDRFSAERPKGSFSTLEIQRTEQGDSAMYLCASSTSRGFGYGYTFGSGTRLTVV.

The chain uses TRBV10-1 and TRBJ2-5; 9 nucleotides align to TRBD2. V dropped 5 bases and J dropped 7; count of bases not matched to a gene: 11. There are 15 residues in the CDR3. Germline CDR1 WNHNN, CDR2 SYGVQD (reference sequence). This CDR3 reads CASSSTSGPEGTQYF. The CDR3 DNA reads TGCGCCAGCAGTTCGACTAGCGGCCCGGAGGGGACCCAGTACTTC.

V is TRBV7-9 and J is TRBJ1-4; 7 bases line up with TRBD1. The CDR3 spans 15 residues. Germline V gives CDR1 SEHNR, CDR2 FQNEAQ (reference sequence). V shed 6 bases, J shed 3 bases, and the junction held 7 bases outside the gene matches. The CDR3 region has the DNA TGTGCCAGCAGTAGAAGGGACAGTTCTAATGAAAAACTGTTTTTT. Translating it yields CASSRRDSSNEKLFF. The complete variable domain, with remaining parts taken from reference TRBV7-9 and TRBJ1-4, reads DTGVSQNPRHKITKRGQNVTFRCDPISEHNRLYWYRQTLGQGPEFLTYFQNEAQLEKSRLLSDRFSAERPKGSFSTLEIQRTEQGDSAMYLCASSRRDSSNEKLFFGSGTQLSVL.

This sequence joins TRBV29-1 and TRBJ2-3; the D call may be TRBD1 or TRBD2 (5 bases each). Trimming cost V 0 bases and J 4 bases, with 5 bases left between them. Germline CDR1 SQVTM, CDR2 ANQGSEA. The CDR3 length is 12 residues. The CDR3 reads CSVEEGADTQYF. The CDR3, as DNA: TGCAGCGTTGAAGAGGGGGCAGATACGCAGTATTTT.

DNA for the CDR3: TGCGCCAGCAGCCCAAACTCTCCCGGCCTCGGTTCACCCCTCCACTTT. Residues: CASSPNSPGLGSPLHF. This chain links TRBV4-1 with TRBJ1-6; D call uncertain. Germline CDR1 is MGHRA and CDR2 is YSYEKL. Trimming removed 4 bases from V and 9 bases from J, with 19 bases in between. This CDR3 comprises 16 residues.

The rearrangement links TRBV5-1 to TRBJ2-7; D could derive from TRBD1 or TRBD2 (7 bases each). V lost 3 bases, J lost 0 bases, and 10 bases lay in between. This CDR3 is built from 14 residues. CDR1 is SGHRS, CDR2 YFSETQ, per germline. The CDR3 DNA follows: TGCGCCAGCAGCTCAGGGGGGGCCTCCTACGAGCAGTACTTC. Translation: CASSSGGASYEQYF.

The chain joins TRBV10-3 to TRBJ1-3; D ambiguous. V lost 11 bases, J lost 1 base, and 9 bases lay in between. CDR3 length: 12 residues. The V gene's germline CDR1 is ENHRY and CDR2 SYGVKD. The CDR3 loop reads CAVRESGNTIYF. CDR3 DNA sequence: TGTGCCGTACGGGAATCTGGAAACACCATATATTTT.

The chain has TRBV7-2 and TRBJ2-7, with TRBD2 identical over 7 bases. V lost 1 base to trimming and J lost 3 bases; unmatched junction nucleotides: 3. The CDR3 sequence is 14 residues long. Germline CDR1 reads SGHTA; CDR2 reads FQGNSA. CDR3 nucleotide sequence: TGTGCCAGCAGCTTAGACGCTAGCGGCTACGAGCAGTACTTC. Protein product: CASSLDASGYEQYF.

V and J are TRBV3-1 (or the pseudogene TRBV3-2) and TRBJ1-6; no firm D call. CDR1 is LGHDT and CDR2 is YNNKEL in the germline V gene (reference sequence). The CDR3 runs 13 residues. V was shortened by 1 base and J by 7 bases, with 5 bases between the two germline ends. In DNA, the CDR3 is TGTGCCAGCAGCCAAGCTGGGAATTCACCCCTCCACTTT. Amino acid sequence: CASSQAGNSPLHF.

This clone has just one count. The chain uses TRBV7-9 and TRBJ1-4, with D perhaps TRBD1 (5 bases). Germline CDR1 is SEHNR and CDR2 is FQNEAQ (reference sequence). V was trimmed by 1 base and J by 8 bases, leaving 23 bases between them. The CDR3 totals 18 residues. The CDR3 sequence is CASSLGRDRGDIKEKLFF. CDR3 DNA: TGTGCCAGCAGCTTAGGTCGGGACCGTGGGGATATTAAGGAAAAACTGTTTTTT. Using reference TRBV7-9 and TRBJ1-4 for the parts outside the CDR3, the full variable domain is DTGVSQNPRHKITKRGQNVTFRCDPISEHNRLYWYRQTLGQGPEFLTYFQNEAQLEKSRLLSDRFSAERPKGSFSTLEIQRTEQGDSAMYLCASSLGRDRGDIKEKLFFGSGTQLSVL.

This clone was detected only once. This rearrangement joins TRBV11-2 to TRBJ1-1; D remains ambiguous. The CDR3 loop spans 15 amino acids. From germline, CDR1 is SGHAT and CDR2 FQNNGV. V was trimmed by 0 bases and J by 0 bases, leaving 8 bases between them. In nucleotides, the CDR3 is TGTGCCAGCAGCTTAGACGGGCTGGTGAACACTGAAGCTTTCTTT. Its translation: CASSLDGLVNTEAFF.

The chain is built from TRBV5-1 and TRBJ1-4; D might be TRBD1 (5 bases). Between the trimmed V and J ends, which lost 2 bases and 5 bases, there was a span of 13 bases. Germline V gene lookup returns CDR1 SGHRS and CDR2 YFSETQ. The CDR3 spans 15 residues. DNA for the CDR3: TGCGCCAGCAGCTTACGGGGGGAAATAAATGAAAAACTGTTTTTT. Translated, it gives CASSLRGEINEKLFF.

This clone was detected only once. The rearrangement joins TRBV7-8 to TRBJ2-1; D remains unclear. The CDR3 sequence is 15 residues long. Trimming cost V 2 bases and J 1 base, with 9 bases left between them. Germline V gene data show CDR1 as SGHVS and CDR2 as FQNEAQ. CDR3 amino acids: CASSLPSNSYNEQFF. In DNA, the CDR3 is TGTGCCAGCAGCTTACCATCTAATTCCTACAATGAGCAGTTCTTC.

The CDR3 nucleotides read TGTGCCAGCAGCCGACTAAACAATGAGCAGTTCTTC. It specifies CASSRLNNEQFF. V is TRBV4-2 and J is TRBJ2-1; possible D gene TRBD2, 5 bases. This CDR3 is built from 12 residues. Trimming removed 4 bases from V and 5 bases from J, with 6 bases in between. The germline CDR1 and CDR2 sequences are LGHNA and YNFKEQ.

V usage is TRBV6-6 and J usage is TRBJ1-5; 9 bases agree with TRBD1. V trimming: 5 bases; J trimming: 7 bases; junction bases outside the gene matches: 3. The CDR3 covers 13 residues. From germline, CDR1 is MNHNY and CDR2 SVGAGI (reference sequence). The chain's CDR3 is CASSGTGSQPQHF. DNA of the CDR3: TGTGCCAGCAGTGGGACAGGGAGCCAGCCCCAGCATTTT.

The genes are TRBV11-2 and TRBJ1-3; 9 bases agree with TRBD1. The CDR3 contains 17 residues. Trimming cost V 1 base and J 3 bases; bases outside gene matches: 7. CDR1 and CDR2 from the germline V gene are SGHAT and FQNNGV. CDR3 in DNA: TGTGCCAGCAGCTTAGCGGGACAGGGATTTGGTGGAAACACCATATATTTT. Translated: CASSLAGQGFGGNTIYF.

The CDR3 reads CASSRWAVETQYF. The CDR3 DNA sequence: TGTGCCAGCAGTCGATGGGCCGTGGAGACCCAGTACTTC. V is TRBV6-6 and J is TRBJ2-5; unclear D gene. This CDR3 spans 13 amino acids. Per germline, CDR1 MNHNY and CDR2 SVGAGI (reference sequence). V was shortened by 5 bases and J by 5 bases, with 12 bases between the two germline ends.

A single count supports this clone. This chain connects TRBV6-6 to TRBJ2-5; TRBD1 agrees at 12 bases. The length of the CDR3 is 16 residues. Germline lookup yields CDR1 MNHNY and CDR2 SVGAGI (reference sequence). J lost 2 bases, V lost 2 bases, and 3 bases had no gene match. The DNA of the CDR3 is TGTGCCAGCAGTTACCCGGGACAGGGGGCTCAAGAGACCCAGTACTTC. It encodes CASSYPGQGAQETQYF.

CDR3 nucleotide sequence: TGTGCCAGCAGCCCCCCGGGACTAACTCAAGAGACCCAGTACTTC. Its protein product is CASSPPGLTQETQYF. The chain employs TRBV14 and TRBJ2-5, with TRBD2 matching over 7 bases. Germline loops: CDR1 SGHDN, CDR2 FVKESK. J was trimmed by 2 bases and V by 4 bases; bases with no gene match: 7. The CDR3 length is 15 residues.

The V gene is TRBV19, the J gene TRBJ1-2; TRBD1 aligns across 9 bases. The CDR3 is 14 amino acids. Trimming removed 3 bases from V and 8 bases from J; junction bases left unmatched: 7. CDR1 is LNHDA, CDR2 SQIVND, per germline (reference sequence). The CDR3 protein is CASSMGQGGEGYTF. The CDR3 DNA sequence: TGTGCCAGTAGTATGGGACAGGGTGGTGAGGGCTACACCTTC.

This chain joins TRBV12-5 and TRBJ1-5, with 7 bases lining up with TRBD1. Germline V lookup: CDR1 LGHNT, CDR2 FRNRAP. With V trimmed by 0 bases and J by 4 bases, 6 bases remained unmatched. This CDR3 comprises 16 residues. CDR3 in DNA: TGTGCTAGTGGTTTGGTGGATCCAGGGGGGAATCAGCCCCAGCATTTT. Protein: CASGLVDPGGNQPQHF. The full variable domain, rest sourced from reference TRBV12-5 and TRBJ1-5, is DARVTQTPRHKVTEMGQEVTMRCQPILGHNTVFWYRQTMMQGLELLAYFRNRAPLDDSGMPKDRFSAEMPDATLATLKIQPSEPRDSAVYFCASGLVDPGGNQPQHFGDGTRLSIL.